This record covers a single T cell receptor beta chain. The data are from a study of blood T cell repertoires in COVID-19. Study-level information: Acute and convalescent COVID-19 samples came from the United States, Italy and Spain. T cells, B-cell-depleted T cells, or PBMCs supplied cDNA or gDNA.

Original analysis: Nucleated cell number was recorded as an estimate derived from reference gene primer amplification. Produced via immunoSEQ multiplex PCR; TCRdb's table is partial and in-frame only. V, J and clone size derive from that table, while D and trimming were established from the DNA sequence. The sample records 250,000 or so clones, around 86% being singletons. The V segment lost 3 bases and the J segment 1 base; nucleotides outside the gene matches: 0. The CDR3 has 14 amino acids. Per germline, CDR1 KGHDR and CDR2 SFDVKD. This clonotype was sampled from a man aged 40-55 years with active or convalescent COVID-19. This chain links TRBV24-1 with TRBJ2-5, with 8 bases aligning to TRBD1. The sequenced material came from peripheral blood. The CDR3 DNA reads TGTGCCACCAGTGATGGGACAGGCCAAGAGACCCAGTACTTC. It is translated as CATSDGTGQETQYF.